Each of the 23 T cell receptor beta chains below was sequenced from the same sample in a study of shared clonotypes between healthy human individuals. Positive CCR7 selection of CD45RO-negative cells yielded the naive CD8 cells, and terminally differentiated effector memory CD45RA+ cells were excluded. Sequencing used immunoSEQ multiplex PCR; TCRdb keeps in-frame clones, though not all of them. The table shows about 590,000 clones, with over 95% occurring only once. The specimen sequenced was naive CD8+ T cells sorted from blood. These receptors were taken from a woman aged 25-40 years in good health.

This rearrangement joins TRBV27 to TRBJ2-7, with 8 bases aligning to TRBD2. The CDR3 runs to 15 residues. V lost 4 bases and J lost 4; bases outside the gene matches: 9. CDR1 and CDR2 (germline): MNHEY, SMNVEV (reference sequence). The CDR3 region has the DNA TGTGCCAGCAGTTCCTGGGGTAGCGGGAAATACGAGCAGTACTTC. Encoded protein: CASSSWGSGKYEQYF.

The chain uses TRBV9 and TRBJ2-2; D is unresolved. The CDR3 sequence is 14 residues long. In germline, CDR1 is SGDLS, CDR2 YYNGEE. With 7 bases removed from V and 0 bases from J, the gap between germline ends came to 10 bases. In nucleotides, the CDR3 is TGTGCCAGCGGTGGCCGCGCGAACACCGGGGAGCTGTTTTTT. It specifies CASGGRANTGELFF.

The V call is TRBV5-6, the J call TRBJ2-5; 8 bases are shared with TRBD1. With V trimmed by 3 bases and J by 4 bases, 11 bases remained unmatched. CDR3 size: 16 residues. Germline V gene lookup returns CDR1 SGHDT and CDR2 YYEEEE. In DNA, the CDR3 is TGTGCCAGCAGCTACCACGACAGGGGAAGGAGAGAGACCCAGTACTTC. It yields the protein CASSYHDRGRRETQYF.

The chain carries TRBV28 and TRBJ1-5, with D possibly TRBD1 on 5 matching bases. CDR1 is MDHEN, CDR2 SYDVKM, per germline. The CDR3 has 14 amino acids. V was clipped by 5 bases and J by 7 bases, with 15 bases between them. CDR3 amino acids: CASSRGEFWQPQHF. The CDR3 DNA sequence: TGTGCCAGCAGTCGAGGGGAGTTTTGGCAGCCCCAGCATTTT.

The chain couples TRBV5-1 to TRBJ1-1, with 7 bases aligning to TRBD1. CDR3 length: 13 residues. Germline V gene lookup returns CDR1 SGHRS and CDR2 YFSETQ. J gave up 10 bases and V 4 bases, and 10 bases lay outside the gene matches. CDR3 sequence reads: CASSTTGVDSAFF. The DNA of the CDR3 is TGCGCCAGCAGCACAACAGGGGTTGATTCAGCTTTCTTT.

This clone was detected only once. The rearrangement links TRBV15 to TRBJ2-5; D call uncertain. The germline V and J ends were trimmed by 0 bases and 5 bases, with 7 bases remaining between them. This CDR3 is 13 amino acids long. Germline V gene sequence: CDR1 LNHNV, CDR2 YYDKDF (reference sequence). The chain's CDR3 is CATSRDLVETQYF. For the CDR3, the DNA is TGTGCCACCAGCAGAGATTTAGTTGAGACCCAGTACTTC.

CDR3: CASSLDLLTGTEAFF. In nucleotides, the CDR3 is TGTGCCAGCAGCTTAGACCTATTGACGGGGACTGAAGCTTTCTTT. This chain joins TRBV11-1 and TRBJ1-1; D is uncertain. V shed 1 base and J shed 5 bases, with 14 bases lying between them. The V gene's germline CDR1 is SGHAT and CDR2 FQDESV (reference sequence). The CDR3 is 15 residues long.

The chain combines TRBV27 with TRBJ2-1; unclear D gene. This CDR3 has 17 amino acids. Trimming cost V 3 bases and J 4 bases, with 19 bases left between them. CDR1 is MNHEY and CDR2 is SMNVEV in the germline V gene (reference sequence). The CDR3 is CASSFPIKTLSYNEQFF. CDR3 bases: TGTGCCAGCAGTTTCCCCATCAAGACCCTGTCTTACAATGAGCAGTTCTTC.

The V call is TRBV9, the J call TRBJ1-5, with a tentative D call TRBD1 (5 bases). The ends were cut back, 3 bases at V and 5 bases at J, with 12 bases in the middle. The CDR3 loop spans 14 amino acids. Germline-derived CDR1 and CDR2 are SGDLS and YYNGEE. The CDR3 DNA reads as TGTGCCAGCAGCGCCTCCGGGACGGATCAGCCCCAGCATTTT. It encodes CASSASGTDQPQHF. The entire variable domain, with the rest obtained from reference TRBV9 and TRBJ1-5, is as follows: DSGVTQTPKHLITATGQRVTLRCSPRSGDLSVYWYQQSLDQGLQFLIQYYNGEERAKGNILERFSAQQFPDLHSELNLSSLELGDSALYFCASSASGTDQPQHFGDGTRLSIL.

The V and J genes are TRBV7-6 and TRBJ1-2; 8 nucleotides match TRBD1. The germline V gene has CDR1 SGHVS and CDR2 FNYEAQ. The length of the CDR3 is 15 residues. V lost 5 bases to trimming and J lost 8 bases; unmatched junction nucleotides: 13. Written as DNA, the CDR3 is TGTGCCAGCAGCCTCACTCCAGGGGGCGCGAAGGGCTACACCTTC. This translates into CASSLTPGGAKGYTF.

The chain uses TRBV28 and TRBJ2-7, with D perhaps TRBD1 (6 bases). Trimming removed 5 bases from V and 2 bases from J, with 19 bases in between. CDR1 and CDR2 from the germline V gene are MDHEN and SYDVKM. The length of the CDR3 is 16 residues. The CDR3: CASSLILTGSAYEQYF. CDR3 DNA sequence: TGTGCCAGCAGTCTCATCCTTACAGGGTCTGCCTACGAGCAGTACTTC.

The chain links TRBV27 to TRBJ2-7, with TRBD1 as a possible D gene (6 bases). Trimming left V 8 bases short and J 3 bases short, with 14 bases between. Germline V CDR1 and CDR2: MNHEY, SMNVEV (reference sequence). The CDR3 has 13 residues. The CDR3 region is CASGGQMIYEQYF. Here the CDR3 DNA reads TGTGCCAGCGGAGGACAGATGATCTACGAGCAGTACTTC.

The rearrangement uses TRBV27 and TRBJ2-1; 10 positions match TRBD1. Trimming at V came to 2 bases and at J to 6 bases, leaving 4 bases not matched to a gene. CDR1 is MNHEY, CDR2 SMNVEV, per germline (reference sequence). The CDR3 consists of 15 residues. CDR3 sequence: CASSLGTGVRNEQFF. In DNA form, the CDR3 reads TGTGCCAGCAGTTTAGGGACAGGGGTACGCAATGAGCAGTTCTTC.

The chain has TRBV30 and TRBJ1-1; the D is unclear. V was clipped by 5 bases and J by 1 base, with 11 bases between them. From germline, CDR1 is GTSNPN and CDR2 SVGIG (reference sequence). This CDR3 comprises 13 residues. The CDR3 loop is CAWSALKNTEAFF. The CDR3 coding sequence is TGTGCCTGGTCCGCCTTGAAGAACACTGAAGCTTTCTTT.

The rearrangement uses TRBV29-1 and TRBJ2-7; D is uncertain. V lost 3 bases to trimming and J lost 2 bases, with 8 bases between them. CDR1 is SQVTM and CDR2 is ANQGSEA in the germline V gene. The CDR3 covers 12 residues. This CDR3 is CSVELSTYEQYF. DNA for the CDR3: TGCAGCGTTGAGTTGTCTACCTACGAGCAGTACTTC.

The CDR3: CASSLGGLLNHEQFF. The CDR3 DNA follows: TGTGCCAGCAGCTTAGGTGGACTCTTAAACCATGAGCAGTTCTTC. The chain links TRBV7-9 to TRBJ2-1; tentatively, D is TRBD2 (5 bases). The CDR3 spans 15 residues. CDR1 and CDR2 (germline): SEHNR, FQNEAQ (reference sequence). V lost 1 base to trimming and J lost 8 bases, with 15 bases between them.

This chain uses TRBV11-3 with TRBJ2-3, with 14 nucleotides matching TRBD2. Germline lookup yields CDR1 SGHNT and CDR2 YENEEA. Trimming at V came to 1 base and at J to 3 bases, leaving 6 bases not matched to a gene. The CDR3 is 18 residues long. CDR3 bases: TGTGCCAGCAGCTTAGGACTAGCGGGAGGGCTGTGGACAGATACGCAGTATTTT. This codes for CASSLGLAGGLWTDTQYF.

The V gene is TRBV19, the J gene TRBJ1-1; 8 bases line up with TRBD1. This CDR3 comprises 15 residues. The germline gives CDR1 LNHDA, CDR2 SQIVND (reference sequence). V dropped 4 bases and J dropped 3; count of bases not matched to a gene: 7. CDR3 nucleotides: TGTGCCAGTAGTACGCGGTCAGGGGGCCACACTGAAGCTTTCTTT. Encoded protein: CASSTRSGGHTEAFF.

This clone is a singleton in its sample. The chain couples TRBV5-4 to TRBJ2-7; TRBD2 matches 9 bases. This CDR3 spans 15 amino acids. The ends lost 4 bases at V and 3 bases at J; junction bases unmatched: 8. Germline lookup yields CDR1 SGHNT and CDR2 YYREEE (reference sequence). This CDR3 is CASSRSGSPIYEQYF. The CDR3 DNA follows: TGTGCCAGCAGCCGTAGCGGGAGTCCTATCTACGAGCAGTACTTC.

The CDR3 nucleotides are TGTGCCAGCAGCTTATGGCAGCGAGAGCAGTACTTC. Its translation: CASSLWQREQYF. This chain connects TRBV7-9 to TRBJ2-7, with D hard to call. The V gene lost 2 bases and the J gene lost 7 bases, with 9 bases spanning the gap. The germline V gene has CDR1 SEHNR and CDR2 FQNEAQ (reference sequence). The CDR3 has 12 residues. The whole variable domain, remainder taken from reference TRBV7-9 and TRBJ2-7, is DTGVSQNPRHKITKRGQNVTFRCDPISEHNRLYWYRQTLGQGPEFLTYFQNEAQLEKSRLLSDRFSAERPKGSFSTLEIQRTEQGDSAMYLCASSLWQREQYFGPGTRLTVT.

This chain uses TRBV27 with TRBJ1-5; 8 nucleotides agree with TRBD1. V shed 1 base, J shed 5 bases, and the junction held 7 bases outside the gene matches. This CDR3 has 16 amino acids. The germline V gene has CDR1 MNHEY and CDR2 SMNVEV (reference sequence). CDR3 amino acids: CASSLLGQARDQPQHF. The CDR3 nucleotides are TGTGCCAGCAGTTTATTGGGACAGGCAAGGGATCAGCCCCAGCATTTT.

This clone was seen just once. The V call is TRBV7-8, the J call TRBJ2-3; 7 bases fit TRBD1. The CDR3 covers 17 residues. V shed 0 bases and J 1 base; nucleotides not matched to a gene: 7. CDR1 and CDR2 from the germline V gene are SGHVS and FQNEAQ. CDR3 amino acids: CASSLARTGRGTDTQYF. CDR3 DNA: TGTGCCAGCAGCTTAGCCCGGACAGGTCGTGGCACAGATACGCAGTATTTT.

The chain joins TRBV6-6 to TRBJ2-7, with D perhaps matching TRBD2 (5 bases). CDR3 length: 14 amino acids. Trimming removed 6 bases from V and 0 bases from J, with 12 bases in between. Per the germline V gene, CDR1 is MNHNY and CDR2 is SVGAGI (reference sequence). The CDR3 DNA reads TGTGCCAGCAGCCCGGGGTCGAGCTCCTACGAGCAGTACTTC. This codes for CASSPGSSSYEQYF.